The T cell receptor (beta chain) described here comes from a study of shared clonotypes between healthy human individuals. Study findings and constraints: Estimated richness was generally greater in naive than memory subsets.

Sorted-subset replicate PCR reactions were performed with about 210 ng DNA, corresponding to about 32,000 T cell genomes. As handled by the study authors: Filtering differed for immunoSEQ, which gave only junction sequences without quality scores. This table comes from immunoSEQ multiplex PCR, and its TCRdb copy is limited to in-frame clones, with some not included. The DNA gave D and trimming, while V, J and clone size come from that table. The table includes over a million clones, around 98.5% detected once. This clone was detected only once. The target antigen is unknown. V dropped 6 bases and J dropped 3; count of bases not matched to a gene: 3. Germline CDR1 is SNHLY and CDR2 is FYNNEI. This CDR3 is 15 amino acids long.

The sequence derives from a man younger than 45 in good health. The chain combines TRBV2 with TRBJ2-2, with TRBD2 matching 11 bases. Specimen: naive CD4+ T cells sorted from blood. Subset: CD45RA+ positively selected. The CDR3 spells CASRISGRDTGELFF. The DNA of the CDR3 is TGTGCCAGCAGGATTAGCGGGAGGGACACCGGGGAGCTGTTTTTT.